Only a few counts were recorded for the clone carrying this TCR beta chain. Its matching antigen is unknown. This record comes from a study of blood T cells in healthy people across ages. Study observations and caveats: Long-lived and aged donors differed, with more naive CD4+ cells and higher diversity in the long-lived.

Healthy individuals of Caucasian origin from Russia, aged about 6 to 90, served as donors. Total RNA, at least 5 micrograms per sample, came from PBMCs. CDR3 length: 15 amino acids. Trimming removed 5 bases from V and 2 bases from J, with 18 bases in between. Looked up from germline, CDR1 is DFQATT and CDR2 is SNEGSKA (reference sequence). Primed by a sample-barcoded 5' primer and a J-beta primer mix, a second PCR proceeded for about 7 to 11 cycles. Every cDNA molecule bore a tag from a template-switch adaptor containing 12 random nucleotides. One entry per CDR3 protein, called by TCRdb with MiXCR from the 5' RACE reads. The data show about 750,000 distinct CDR3 sequences, less than 70% seen once.

This sequence joins TRBV20-1 and TRBJ2-5; D is perhaps TRBD1 or TRBD2 (6 bases each). The TCR originated in an elderly man in good health. Sequencing input: blood. The CDR3 protein is CSASHTRGEQETQYF. The CDR3 bases are TGCAGTGCTTCCCACACGAGGGGGGAGCAAGAGACCCAGTACTTC.